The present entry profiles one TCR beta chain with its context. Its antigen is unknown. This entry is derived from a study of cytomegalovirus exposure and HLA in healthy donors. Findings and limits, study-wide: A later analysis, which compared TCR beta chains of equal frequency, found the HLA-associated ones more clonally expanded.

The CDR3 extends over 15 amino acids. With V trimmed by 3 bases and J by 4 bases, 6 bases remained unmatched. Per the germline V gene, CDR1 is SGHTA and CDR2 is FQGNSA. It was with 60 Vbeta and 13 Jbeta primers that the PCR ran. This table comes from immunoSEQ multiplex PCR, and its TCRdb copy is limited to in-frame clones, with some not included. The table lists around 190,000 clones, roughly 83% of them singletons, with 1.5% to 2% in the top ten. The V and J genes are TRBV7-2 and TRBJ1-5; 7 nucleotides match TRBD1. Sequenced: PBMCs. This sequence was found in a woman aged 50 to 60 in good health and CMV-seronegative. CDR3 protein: CASSFSSGGNQPQHF. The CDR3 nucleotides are TGTGCCAGCAGCTTCAGTTCAGGGGGTAATCAGCCCCAGCATTTT.